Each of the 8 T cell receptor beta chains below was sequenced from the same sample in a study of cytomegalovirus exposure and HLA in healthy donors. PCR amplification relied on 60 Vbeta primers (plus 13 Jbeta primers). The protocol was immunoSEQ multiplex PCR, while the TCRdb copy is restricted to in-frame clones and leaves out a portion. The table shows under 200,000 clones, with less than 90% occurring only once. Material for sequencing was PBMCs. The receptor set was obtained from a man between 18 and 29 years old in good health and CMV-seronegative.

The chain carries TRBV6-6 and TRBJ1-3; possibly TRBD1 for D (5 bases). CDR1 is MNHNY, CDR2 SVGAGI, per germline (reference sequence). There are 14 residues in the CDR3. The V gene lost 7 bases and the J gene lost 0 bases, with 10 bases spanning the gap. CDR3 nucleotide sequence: TGTGCCAGCATCAGGGAATACTCTGGAAACACCATATATTTT. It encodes CASIREYSGNTIYF.

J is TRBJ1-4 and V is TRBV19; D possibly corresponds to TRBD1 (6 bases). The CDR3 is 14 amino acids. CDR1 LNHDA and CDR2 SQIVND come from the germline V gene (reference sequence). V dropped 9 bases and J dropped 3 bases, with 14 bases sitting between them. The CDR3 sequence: CASKRGGPNEKLFF. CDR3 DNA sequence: TGTGCCAGCAAGAGGGGGGGACCTAATGAAAAACTGTTTTTT.

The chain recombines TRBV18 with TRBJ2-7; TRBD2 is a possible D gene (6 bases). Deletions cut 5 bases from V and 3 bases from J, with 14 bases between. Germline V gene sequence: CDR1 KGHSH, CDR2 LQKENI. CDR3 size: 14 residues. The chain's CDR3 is CASSLRRENYEQYF. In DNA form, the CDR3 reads TGTGCCAGCTCATTAAGACGGGAGAACTACGAGCAGTACTTC.

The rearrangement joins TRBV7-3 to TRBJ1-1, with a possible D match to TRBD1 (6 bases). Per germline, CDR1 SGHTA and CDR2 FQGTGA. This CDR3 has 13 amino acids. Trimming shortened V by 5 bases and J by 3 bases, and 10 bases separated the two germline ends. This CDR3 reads CASSTNRDTEAFF. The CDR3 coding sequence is TGTGCCAGCAGCACCAACAGGGACACTGAAGCTTTCTTT.

This chain's CDR3 is CASNAGGVTDTQYF. The CDR3, as DNA: TGTGCCAGCAACGCGGGAGGAGTCACAGATACGCAGTATTTT. The chain has TRBV9 and TRBJ2-3; TRBD2 matches 8 bases. The V and J ends lost 6 bases and 2 bases, in that order; junction bases with no gene match: 5. This CDR3 has 14 residues. Germline CDR1 is SGDLS and CDR2 is YYNGEE.

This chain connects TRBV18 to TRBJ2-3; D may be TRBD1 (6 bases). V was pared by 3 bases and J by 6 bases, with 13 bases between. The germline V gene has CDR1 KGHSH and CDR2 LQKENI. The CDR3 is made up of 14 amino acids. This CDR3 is CASSPLQGLDTQYF. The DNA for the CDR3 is TGTGCCAGCTCACCCCTACAGGGTTTGGATACGCAGTATTTT.

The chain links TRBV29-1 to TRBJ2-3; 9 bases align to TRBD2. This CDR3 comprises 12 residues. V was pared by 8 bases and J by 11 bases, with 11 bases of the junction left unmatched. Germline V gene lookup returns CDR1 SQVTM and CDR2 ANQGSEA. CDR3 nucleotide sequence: TGCAGCCTTCGCCTTAGCGGGAGCGGGCAGTATTTT. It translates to CSLRLSGSGQYF.

The CDR3: CASSEQGANSPLHF. CDR3 coding DNA: TGTGCCAGCAGCGAACAGGGGGCGAATTCACCCCTCCACTTT. V and J are TRBV4-2 and TRBJ1-6; 9 bases map to TRBD1. Trimming took 5 bases from V and 7 from J; bases not matched to a gene: 3. Germline-derived CDR1 and CDR2 are LGHNA and YNFKEQ. The CDR3 consists of 14 residues.